The 2 T cell receptor beta chains given below trace back to one sample, sequenced in a study of shared clonotypes between healthy human individuals. The data were produced by immunoSEQ multiplex PCR, yet TCRdb's version contains in-frame clones alone and is incomplete. This sample carries more than 1.2 million clones, about 98.5% of them seen once, and the ten largest clones take 0.3% to 0.45%. Sequencing was done on a sample of naive CD4+ T cells sorted from blood. As for subset: CD45RA+ positively selected. All receptors come from a young man in good health.

The chain is built from TRBV5-4 and TRBJ2-2; 8 positions match TRBD2. CDR3 length: 15 residues. Trimming at V came to 7 bases and at J to 7 bases, leaving 12 bases not matched to a gene. In germline, CDR1 is SGHNT, CDR2 YYREEE (reference sequence). CDR3 sequence (DNA): TGTGCCAGCGGCCGGGGAAGCGGGAGAGACGGGGAGCTGTTTTTT. This encodes CASGRGSGRDGELFF.

CDR3 residues: CASSLAGLAVDNEQFF. CDR3 nucleotides: TGTGCCAGCAGCTTAGCGGGACTAGCCGTTGACAATGAGCAGTTCTTC. V gene TRBV7-6 combines with J gene TRBJ2-1; 9 nucleotides match TRBD2. The ends lost 0 bases at V and 5 bases at J; junction bases unmatched: 5. Germline V gene lookup returns CDR1 SGHVS and CDR2 FNYEAQ. The CDR3 runs to 16 residues.